This T cell receptor (beta chain) derives from a study of OX40 agonist ivuxolimab in advanced cancers. Overall study findings and caveats: Expanded clones were, on average, more numerous among CD8+ T cells than CD4+.

Repertoires were generated with immunoSEQ multiplex PCR, while TCRdb's copy carries only in-frame clones and drops some. The sample consists of 55,000 to 75,000 clones, about nine tenths of them appearing once. Trimming stripped 4 bases from V and 1 base from J, with 13 bases between. The CDR3 has 15 amino acids. The germline CDR1 and CDR2 sequences are MNHEY and SMNVEV (reference sequence). A word on this clone: The target antigen is unknown.

The specimen comprised CD4+ or CD8+ T cells sorted from blood, sampled in a trial of the OX40 agonist ivuxolimab. The V gene is TRBV27, the J gene TRBJ1-2, with D perhaps matching TRBD1 (5 bases). The sequence came from an adult with an advanced solid tumor such as melanoma, head and neck, liver or kidney cancer. The CDR3 DNA reads as TGTGCCAGCAGTTGGAAGGGAAGGGGTAACTATGGCTACACCTTC. Residues: CASSWKGRGNYGYTF.